This T cell receptor beta chain was recovered during a study of cytomegalovirus exposure and HLA in healthy donors. J lost 1 base, V lost 7 bases, and 7 bases had no gene match. Germline lookup yields CDR1 SNHLY and CDR2 FYNNEI. The CDR3 has 15 amino acids. The PCR contained 60 Vbeta and 13 Jbeta primers. Repertoires were generated with immunoSEQ multiplex PCR, while TCRdb's copy carries only in-frame clones and drops some. Of approximately 150,000 clones in the sample, roughly 80% were seen once. V usage is TRBV2 and J usage is TRBJ1-5; 7 bases match TRBD1. Sequenced input: PBMCs. This receptor was identified in a man aged 50-60 years in good health and CMV-seropositive. Here the CDR3 DNA reads TGTGCCAGCATCCAGGGGGAAGGAAGCAATCAGCCCCAGCATTTT. Translating gives CASIQGEGSNQPQHF.